These T cell receptor beta chains were read from a single sample in a study of control samples from healthy donors and cancer patients. Here immunoSEQ multiplex PCR was the method, and the copy in TCRdb shows in-frame clones only, minus some. The sample includes about 170,000 clones, 88% seen only once; the top ten take under 5%. Sequencing was done on a sample of blood. Receptors were obtained from a woman in her twenties or thirties in good health. Each CDR3 is given with its conserved first and last residue. D genes are given only for firm matches. Rows give clone size only sometimes, using once, few, many, or a class for an expanded clone.

CDR3 length	V gene	D gene	J gene	clone size	CDR3 protein	CDR3 DNA
13	TRBV11-2	NA	TRBJ2-7	NA	CASSPPGGYEQYF	TGTGCCAGCAGCCCCCCCGGCGGCTACGAGCAGTACTTC
16	TRBV19	NA	TRBJ2-2	NA	CASSDPGHGGTGELFF	TGTGCCAGTAGTGATCCGGGACATGGCGGCACCGGGGAGCTGTTTTTT
16	TRBV18	NA	TRBJ1-3	NA	CASSPPGREAGNTIYF	TGTGCCAGCTCACCACCGGGCAGGGAGGCTGGAAACACCATATATTTT
17	TRBV5-1	NA	TRBJ1-1	once	CASSYGGGARMNTEAFF	TGCGCCAGCAGCTACGGAGGGGGGGCCCGTATGAACACTGAAGCTTTCTTT
17	TRBV10-1	NA	TRBJ1-6	NA	CASSGAGQRSYNSPLHF	TGCGCCAGCAGTGGCGCCGGGCAGCGCTCCTATAATTCACCCCTCCACTTT
11	TRBV2	NA	TRBJ1-5	few	CASGGGGPQHF	TGTGCCAGCGGGGGTGGAGGGCCCCAGCATTTT
16	TRBV4-1	NA	TRBJ1-1	few	CASSQEVGIGGTEAFF	TGCGCCAGCAGCCAAGAGGTAGGGATCGGTGGCACTGAAGCTTTCTTT
15	TRBV10-3	TRBD1	TRBJ2-1	few	CAISESRGQGVEQFF	TGTGCCATCAGTGAGTCAAGGGGACAGGGGGTTGAGCAGTTCTTC
18	TRBV21-1	NA	TRBJ2-2	NA	CASSKDPPRRPNTGELFF	TGTGCCAGCAGCAAAGACCCCCCGAGGCGGCCGAACACCGGGGAGCTGTTTTTT
13	TRBV12-3/TRBV12-4	NA	TRBJ2-7	once	CASRSQGSYEQYF	TGTGCCAGCAGATCCCAGGGGAGCTACGAGCAGTACTTC
12	TRBV7-9	NA	TRBJ2-7	NA	CASSRDLGEQYF	TGTGCCAGCAGTCGAGACCTCGGCGAGCAGTACTTC
14	TRBV6-5	NA	TRBJ1-2	NA	CASSSGTGTRGYTF	TGTGCCAGCAGTTCGGGGACGGGTACTCGTGGCTACACCTTC
12	TRBV5-6	TRBD1	TRBJ1-2	NA	CASTMDRGGYTF	TGTGCCAGCACCATGGACAGGGGAGGCTACACCTTC
14	TRBV27	NA	TRBJ1-2	NA	CASSPRGPNYGYTF	TGTGCCAGCAGTCCCAGGGGACCAAACTATGGCTACACCTTC
14	TRBV5-5	TRBD1	TRBJ1-5	NA	CASSGDRSNQPQHF	TGTGCCAGCAGCGGGGACAGGAGCAATCAGCCCCAGCATTTT
16	TRBV4-1	NA	TRBJ2-5	NA	CASSTELGILGETQYF	TGCGCCAGCAGCACCGAGCTCGGGATCCTCGGGGAGACCCAGTACTTC
15	TRBV29-1	NA	TRBJ2-7	NA	CSVAGTGPSSYEQYF	TGCAGCGTCGCTGGGACCGGGCCAAGCTCCTACGAGCAGTACTTC
18	TRBV2	TRBD2	TRBJ2-3	NA	CASRMGLAGVRSTDTQYF	TGTGCCAGCAGGATGGGACTAGCGGGAGTTAGAAGCACAGATACGCAGTATTTT
15	TRBV10-3	TRBD2	TRBJ2-1	once	CATGLAISSYNEQFF	TGTGCCACTGGACTAGCGATTAGCTCCTACAATGAGCAGTTCTTC
14	TRBV18	NA	TRBJ1-3	once	CASSPAGSGNTIYF	TGTGCCAGCTCACCGGCAGGGTCCGGAAACACCATATATTTT
14	TRBV18	NA	TRBJ2-7	NA	CASSPPQAPYEQYF	TGTGCCAGCTCACCACCGCAAGCCCCCTACGAGCAGTACTTC
19	TRBV24-1	NA	TRBJ2-3	NA	CATSDLRARGPLKTDTQYF	TGTGCCACCAGTGATTTGCGGGCAAGGGGCCCCCTCAAGACAGATACGCAGTATTTT
13	TRBV7-9	NA	TRBJ2-6	NA	CASSLRVPNVLTF	TGTGCCAGCAGCCTCCGAGTGCCCAACGTCCTGACTTTC
15	TRBV6-5	TRBD1	TRBJ1-4	NA	CASSYRWTGAEKLFF	TGTGCCAGCAGTTACCGCTGGACAGGTGCAGAAAAACTGTTTTTT
16	TRBV27	NA	TRBJ1-6	NA	CASSPHRVAYNSPLHF	TGTGCCAGCAGCCCACACAGGGTTGCCTATAATTCACCCCTCCACTTT
15	TRBV7-9	NA	TRBJ2-6	NA	CASSLGAKGANVLTF	TGTGCCAGCAGCTTAGGGGCTAAAGGGGCCAACGTCCTGACTTTC